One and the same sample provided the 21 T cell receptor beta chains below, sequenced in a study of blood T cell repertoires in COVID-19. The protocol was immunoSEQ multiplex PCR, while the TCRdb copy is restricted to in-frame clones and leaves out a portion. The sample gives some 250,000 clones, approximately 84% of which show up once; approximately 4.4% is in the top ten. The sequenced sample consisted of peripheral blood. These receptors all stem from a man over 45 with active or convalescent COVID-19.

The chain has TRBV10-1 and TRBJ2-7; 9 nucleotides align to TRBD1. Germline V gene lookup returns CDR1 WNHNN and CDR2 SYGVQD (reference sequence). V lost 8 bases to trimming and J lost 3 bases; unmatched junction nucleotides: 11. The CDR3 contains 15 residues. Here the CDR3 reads CASFHRDRVVYEQYF. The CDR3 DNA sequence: TGCGCCAGCTTTCACCGGGACAGGGTTGTCTACGAGCAGTACTTC.

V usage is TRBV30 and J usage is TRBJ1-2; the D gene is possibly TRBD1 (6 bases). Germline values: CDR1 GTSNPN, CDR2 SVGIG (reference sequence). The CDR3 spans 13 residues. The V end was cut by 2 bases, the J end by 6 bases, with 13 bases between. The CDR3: CAWSLSGEHGYTF. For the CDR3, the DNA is TGTGCCTGGAGTCTTTCAGGGGAACATGGCTACACCTTC. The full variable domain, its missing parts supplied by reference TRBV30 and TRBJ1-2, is SQTIHQWPATLVQPVGSPLSLECTVEGTSNPNLYWYRQAAGRGLQLLFYSVGIGQISSEVPQNLSASRPQDRQFILSSKKLLLSDSGFYLCAWSLSGEHGYTFGSGTRLTVV.

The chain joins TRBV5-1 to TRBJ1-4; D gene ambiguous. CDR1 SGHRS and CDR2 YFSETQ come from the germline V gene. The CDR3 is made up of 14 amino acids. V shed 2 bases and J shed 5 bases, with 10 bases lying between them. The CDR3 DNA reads TGCGCCAGCAGCTTTGAGGGTCGCAATGAAAAACTGTTTTTT. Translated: CASSFEGRNEKLFF.

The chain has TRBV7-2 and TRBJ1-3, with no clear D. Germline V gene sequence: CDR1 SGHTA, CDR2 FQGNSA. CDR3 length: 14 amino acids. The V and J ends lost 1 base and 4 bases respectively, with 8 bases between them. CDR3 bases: TGTGCCAGCAGCTTAGGGACTACAGGAAACACCATATATTTT. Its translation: CASSLGTTGNTIYF.

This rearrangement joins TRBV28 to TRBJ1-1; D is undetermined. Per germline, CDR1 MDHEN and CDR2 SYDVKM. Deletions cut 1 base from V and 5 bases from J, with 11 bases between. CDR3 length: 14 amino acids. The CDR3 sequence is CASSLSARGTEAFF. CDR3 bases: TGTGCCAGCAGTTTATCTGCGAGAGGGACTGAAGCTTTCTTT.

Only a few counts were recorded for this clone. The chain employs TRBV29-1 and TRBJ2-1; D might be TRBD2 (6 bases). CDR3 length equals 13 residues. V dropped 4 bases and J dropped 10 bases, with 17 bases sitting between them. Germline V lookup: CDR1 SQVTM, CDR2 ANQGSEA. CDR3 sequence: CSVARGLSKEQFF. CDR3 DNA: TGCAGCGTTGCGCGGGGCCTTTCGAAGGAGCAGTTCTTC.

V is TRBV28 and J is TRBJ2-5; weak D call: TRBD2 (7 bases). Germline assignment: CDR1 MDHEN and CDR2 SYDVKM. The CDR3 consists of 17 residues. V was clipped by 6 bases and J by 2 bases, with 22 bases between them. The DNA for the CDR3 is TGTGCCAGCAGCGCCCCCCCGGCGGGGGCCCGTCAAGAGACCCAGTACTTC. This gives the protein CASSAPPAGARQETQYF.

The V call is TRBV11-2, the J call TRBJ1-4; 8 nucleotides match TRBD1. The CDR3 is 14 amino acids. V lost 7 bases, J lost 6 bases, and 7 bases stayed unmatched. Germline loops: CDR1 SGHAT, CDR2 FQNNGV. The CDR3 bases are TGTGCCAGCAATCACAGGGGGTTGGATGAAAAACTGTTTTTT. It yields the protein CASNHRGLDEKLFF.

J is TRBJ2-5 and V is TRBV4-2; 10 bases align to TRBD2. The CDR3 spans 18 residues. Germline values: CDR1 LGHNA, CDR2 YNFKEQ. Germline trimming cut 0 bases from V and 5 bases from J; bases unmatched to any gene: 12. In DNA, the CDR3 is TGTGCCAGCAGCCAAGATCGAGGTGAAGCGGGGGGGTGGGAGACCCAGTACTTC. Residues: CASSQDRGEAGGWETQYF.

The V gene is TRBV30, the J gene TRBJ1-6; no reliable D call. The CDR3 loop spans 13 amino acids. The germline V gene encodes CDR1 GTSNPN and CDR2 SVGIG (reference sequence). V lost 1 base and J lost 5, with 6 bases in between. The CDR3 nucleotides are TGTGCCTGGAGTGGGGGAGATAATTCACCCCTCCACTTT. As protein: CAWSGGDNSPLHF. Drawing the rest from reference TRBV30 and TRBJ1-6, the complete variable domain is SQTIHQWPATLVQPVGSPLSLECTVEGTSNPNLYWYRQAAGRGLQLLFYSVGIGQISSEVPQNLSASRPQDRQFILSSKKLLLSDSGFYLCAWSGGDNSPLHFGNGTRLTVT.

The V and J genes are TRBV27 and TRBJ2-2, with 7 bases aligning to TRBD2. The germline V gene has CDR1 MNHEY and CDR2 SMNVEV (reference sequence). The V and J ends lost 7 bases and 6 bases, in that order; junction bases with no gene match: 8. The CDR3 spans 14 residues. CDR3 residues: CASTPTSSPGELFF. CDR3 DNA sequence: TGTGCCAGCACCCCGACTAGCTCCCCCGGGGAGCTGTTTTTT.

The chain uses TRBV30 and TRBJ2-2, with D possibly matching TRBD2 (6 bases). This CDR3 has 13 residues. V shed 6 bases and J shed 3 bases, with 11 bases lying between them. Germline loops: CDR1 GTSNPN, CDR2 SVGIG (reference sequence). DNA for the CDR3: TGTGCCTGCGGGGGAAGAGACACCGGGGAGCTGTTTTTT. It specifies CACGGRDTGELFF.

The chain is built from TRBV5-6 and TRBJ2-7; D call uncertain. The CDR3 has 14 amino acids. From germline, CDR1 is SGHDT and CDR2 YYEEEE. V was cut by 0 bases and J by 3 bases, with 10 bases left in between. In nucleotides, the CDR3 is TGTGCCAGCAGCTTGGGACATCCAAACTACGAGCAGTACTTC. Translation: CASSLGHPNYEQYF.

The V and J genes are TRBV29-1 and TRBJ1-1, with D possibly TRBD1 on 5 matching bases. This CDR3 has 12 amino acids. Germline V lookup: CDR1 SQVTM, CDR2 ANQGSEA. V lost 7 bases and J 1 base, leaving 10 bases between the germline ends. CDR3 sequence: CSGYTGNTEAFF. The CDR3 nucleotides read TGCAGCGGGTACACAGGGAACACTGAAGCTTTCTTT.

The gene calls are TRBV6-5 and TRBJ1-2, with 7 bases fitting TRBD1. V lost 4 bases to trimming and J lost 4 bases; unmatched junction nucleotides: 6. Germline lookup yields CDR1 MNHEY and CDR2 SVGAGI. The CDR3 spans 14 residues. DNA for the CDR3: TGTGCCAGCAGTTCCCTAGACAGGGCCTATGGCTACACCTTC. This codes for CASSSLDRAYGYTF.

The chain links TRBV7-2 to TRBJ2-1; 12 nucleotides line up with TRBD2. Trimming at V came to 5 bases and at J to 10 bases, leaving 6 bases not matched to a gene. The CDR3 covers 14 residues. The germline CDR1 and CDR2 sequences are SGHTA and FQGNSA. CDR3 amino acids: CASSPSGGASEQFF. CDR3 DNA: TGTGCCAGCAGCCCTAGCGGGGGGGCCTCGGAGCAGTTCTTC.

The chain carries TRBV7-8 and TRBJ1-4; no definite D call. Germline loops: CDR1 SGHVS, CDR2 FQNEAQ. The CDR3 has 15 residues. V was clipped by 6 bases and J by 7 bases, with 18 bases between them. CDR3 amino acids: CASRRGMSLSEKLFF. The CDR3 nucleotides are TGTGCCAGCAGAAGAGGGATGTCGTTGTCTGAAAAACTGTTTTTT.

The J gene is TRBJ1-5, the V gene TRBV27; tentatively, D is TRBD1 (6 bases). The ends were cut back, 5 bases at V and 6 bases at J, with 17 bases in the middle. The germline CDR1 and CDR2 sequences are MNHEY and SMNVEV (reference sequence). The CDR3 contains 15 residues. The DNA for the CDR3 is TGTGCCAGCAGTGAGCACAGGGTAGATCGTCAGCCCCAGCATTTT. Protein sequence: CASSEHRVDRQPQHF.

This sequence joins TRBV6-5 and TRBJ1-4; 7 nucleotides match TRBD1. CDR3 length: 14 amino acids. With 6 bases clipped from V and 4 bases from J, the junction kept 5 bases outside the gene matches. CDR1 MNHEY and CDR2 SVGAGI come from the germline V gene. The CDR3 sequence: CASSPGQFNEKLFF. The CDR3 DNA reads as TGTGCCAGCAGCCCGGGACAGTTTAATGAAAAACTGTTTTTT.

The CDR3 DNA sequence: TGCGCCAGCAAGGGGACAACGAACACCGGGGAGCTGTTTTTT. Protein product: CASKGTTNTGELFF. J is TRBJ2-2 and V is TRBV5-1; TRBD1 is a possible D gene (6 bases). The CDR3 has 14 amino acids. The V gene lost 6 bases and the J gene lost 0 bases, with 9 bases spanning the gap. CDR1 SGHRS and CDR2 YFSETQ come from the germline V gene. Supplemented by reference TRBV5-1 and TRBJ2-2, the full variable domain reads KAGVTQTPRYLIKTRGQQVTLSCSPISGHRSVSWYQQTPGQGLQFLFEYFSETQRNKGNFPGRFSGRQFSNSRSEMNVSTLELGDSALYLCASKGTTNTGELFFGEGSRLTVL.

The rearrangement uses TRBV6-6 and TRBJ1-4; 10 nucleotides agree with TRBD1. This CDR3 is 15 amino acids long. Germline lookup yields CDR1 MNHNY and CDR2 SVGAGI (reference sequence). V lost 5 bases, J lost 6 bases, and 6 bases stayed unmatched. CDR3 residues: CASSSRDRGYEKLFF. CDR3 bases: TGTGCCAGCAGTAGCCGGGACAGGGGATATGAAAAACTGTTTTTT.